This T cell receptor beta chain appears in the sequencing data of a study of blood T cell repertoires in COVID-19. CDR3 length: 14 amino acids. Measured with immunoSEQ multiplex PCR; TCRdb has only the in-frame clones, and not every one. The sample contains 130,000 or so clones, around 89% of which appear only once. The TCR comes from a human donor with COVID-19, enrolled during active disease. The donor label of this sample is uncertain. V usage is TRBV12-2 and J usage is TRBJ1-1; the table's D gene call, TRBD1, was not cross checked with the DNA. TRBV12-2 is deemed a pseudogene. The source material was peripheral blood. The CDR3 reads CASRLTGPNTEAFF. CDR3 DNA sequence: TGTGCAAGTCGCTTGACAGGGCCGAACACTGAAGCTTTCTTT.